This T cell receptor (beta chain) was captured in a study of blood T cell repertoires in COVID-19. Study context: Acute-phase and convalescent COVID-19 samples originated in the United States, Italy and Spain. PBMCs, B-cell-depleted T cells, or T cells were the source of the cDNA or gDNA that made up the material.

Enrolment of Seattle patients took place during active infection, and they were followed longitudinally. In the authors' workflow: Nucleated cell number was recorded as an estimate derived from reference gene primer amplification. TCRdb keeps only in-frame clones here, not all; method: immunoSEQ multiplex PCR. From that table come the V and J calls and clone size; the DNA was used to work out D and trimming. The table has about 480,000 clones, nearly 90% seen once. Sequenced material: peripheral blood. This sequence originates from a man younger than 35 with COVID-19, enrolled during active disease.

The CDR3 DNA reads TGTGCCAGCAGTGTGGAGACGGCGGAACCTTATAGCAATCAGCCCCAGCATTTT. This gives the protein CASSVETAEPYSNQPQHF. The chain is built from TRBV6-4 and TRBJ1-5, with D uncertain. The CDR3 sequence is 18 residues long. Germline V gene data show CDR1 as MRHNA and CDR2 as SNTAGT. V dropped 4 bases and J dropped 0 bases, with 19 bases sitting between them.